The clone carrying this T cell receptor (beta chain) was seen only once. Antigen: not known. V was clipped by 1 base and J by 2 bases, with 13 bases between them. The CDR3 covers 16 residues. CDR1 and CDR2 from the germline V gene are SEHNR and FQNEAQ (reference sequence). Clones were read by immunoSEQ multiplex PCR, and TCRdb kept only the in-frame ones, dropping some. The sample yields over 120,000 clones, 90% to 95% seen once. This record comes from a study of T cell responses to AZD1222 COVID-19 vaccine. Study-wide points: The reported proportion of spike-specific TCRs targeting unmutated variant regions was nearly half. Spike-specific TCR breadth and depth grew following two AZD1222 doses. Repertoire sampling occurred only after the peak T cell response. Regions 160-218 and 743-854 dominated among vaccine-associated CD4 TCRs spanning spike.

The receptor was derived from an adult who had recovered from COVID-19. The chain is built from TRBV7-9 and TRBJ2-3; D is ambiguous. The sequencing used peripheral blood, collected after recovery from COVID-19. CDR3 nucleotides: TGTGCCAGCAGCTTAGAAAGGTGGCGGACCACAGATACGCAGTATTTT. Amino acids: CASSLERWRTTDTQYF.